Shown below are 9 T cell receptor beta chains from a single sample sequenced in a study of T cell responses to AZD1222 COVID-19 vaccine. Only in-frame clones appear in the TCRdb table, and some are missing; sequencing was by immunoSEQ multiplex PCR. Among 130,000 to 150,000 clones listed, around 90% were seen once. The material sequenced was peripheral blood, taken 28 days after the second AZD1222 dose. The origin of the receptors is an adult who received the AZD1222 COVID-19 vaccine.

This sequence joins TRBV29-1 and TRBJ2-1; D possibly corresponds to TRBD1 (5 bases). This CDR3 region has 13 residues. CDR1 is SQVTM, CDR2 ANQGSEA, per germline. Trimming stripped 5 bases from V and 8 bases from J, with 16 bases between. The DNA for the CDR3 is TGCAGCGTTCGCAGGGTGGGGATTGATGAGCAGTTCTTC. Translating gives CSVRRVGIDEQFF.

This clone was seen more than once but under ten times. The chain uses TRBV23-1 and TRBJ1-1, with 8 bases that match TRBD1. TRBV23-1 is an ORF, with its function uncertain. Trimming at V came to 0 bases and at J to 2 bases, leaving 5 bases not matched to a gene. This CDR3 spans 16 amino acids. CDR3 nucleotide sequence: TGCGCCAGCAGTCAATCAGGACAGGGATCTAACACTGAAGCTTTCTTT. This encodes CASSQSGQGSNTEAFF.

The chain couples TRBV4-1 to TRBJ2-1; 8 nucleotides match TRBD1. The CDR3 extends over 18 amino acids. Germline loops: CDR1 MGHRA, CDR2 YSYEKL. Trimming took 4 bases from V and 7 from J; bases not matched to a gene: 18. This CDR3 is CASSPQGAGTGFVNEQFF. The CDR3, as DNA: TGCGCCAGCAGCCCACAAGGGGCCGGGACAGGATTTGTGAATGAGCAGTTCTTC.

This rearrangement joins TRBV12-3 or TRBV12-4 to TRBJ1-1; D is uncertain. The CDR3 sequence is 11 residues long. V gave up 5 bases and J gave up 7 bases, with 8 bases separating them. In nucleotides, the CDR3 is TGTGCCAGCAGTGTATACAGTGAAGCTTTCTTT. It is translated as CASSVYSEAFF.

The chain uses TRBV11-2 and TRBJ2-2; D uncertain. The CDR3 has 16 amino acids. In germline, CDR1 is SGHAT, CDR2 FQNNGV. The V end lost 7 bases, the J end lost 4 bases, and 19 bases lay between the germline ends. CDR3 DNA sequence: TGTGCCAGCACCCGAGTAGATACCACCGTCACCGGGGAGCTGTTTTTT. It specifies CASTRVDTTVTGELFF.

This chain connects TRBV27 to TRBJ2-2; no reliable D call. Germline assignment: CDR1 MNHEY and CDR2 SMNVEV (reference sequence). The V and J ends lost 3 bases and 0 bases respectively, with 2 bases between them. The CDR3 covers 13 residues. Here the CDR3 reads CASSFSNTGELFF. The DNA for the CDR3 is TGTGCCAGCAGTTTTTCGAACACCGGGGAGCTGTTTTTT.

The gene calls are TRBV3-1 (or the pseudogene TRBV3-2) and TRBJ2-7; TRBD2 matches 8 bases. CDR3 length: 16 amino acids. Per the germline V gene, CDR1 is LGHDT and CDR2 is YNNKEL (reference sequence). Losses at the gene ends were 7 bases for V and 1 base for J; bases not matched to a gene: 12. This CDR3 reads CASTPSWAGGSYEQYF. DNA of the CDR3: TGTGCCAGCACCCCTTCGTGGGCGGGAGGTTCCTACGAGCAGTACTTC.

The chain joins TRBV30 to TRBJ1-3, with TRBD1 as a possible D gene (6 bases). The CDR3 extends over 14 amino acids. V lost 3 bases to trimming and J lost 1 base, with 10 bases between them. Germline CDR1 GTSNPN, CDR2 SVGIG (reference sequence). The CDR3 nucleotides read TGTGCCTGGAGAATGGGGGCTTCTGGAAACACCATATATTTT. It encodes CAWRMGASGNTIYF.

The genes are TRBV30 and TRBJ2-7; 9 bases map to TRBD1. Trimming cost V 4 bases and J 12 bases; bases outside gene matches: 19. CDR3 length: 15 amino acids. Germline assignment: CDR1 GTSNPN and CDR2 SVGIG (reference sequence). The CDR3 coding sequence is TGTGCCTGGAACAAGGGTACAGGGGGCGGCTCGGTGGTGTACTTC. Translation: CAWNKGTGGGSVVYF.